The subject of this entry is one T cell receptor beta chain. As yet, its antigen is unknown. This sample was included in a study of shared clonotypes between healthy human individuals. Within Nashville, Tennessee resided all donors, each a Caucasian adult. It was into CD45RA+ naive and CD45RA-negative memory subsets that the CD4+ cells were split. The germline V gene encodes CDR1 LNHDA and CDR2 SQIVND (reference sequence). The CDR3 is 15 residues long. V was clipped by 3 bases and J by 1 base, with 12 bases between them. Study-wide results and caveats: Clonotypes that were shared across a handful of donors made up 4.5% to 5% of naive CD4 clonotypes. The study drew on few donors, limiting represented genetic and exposure-history diversity.

Generated by immunoSEQ multiplex PCR, the TCRdb table keeps only in-frame clones and is missing some. The sample contains some 1.5 million clones, 95% to 99% of which appear only once. The chain couples TRBV19 to TRBJ1-1; D perhaps matches TRBD1 (6 bases). Specimen: naive CD4+ T cells sorted from blood. Specified subset: CD45RA+ positively selected. This receptor was identified in a man aged 25-40 years in good health. CDR3 in DNA: TGTGCCAGTAGTATTTTCGACAGGCCGAACACTGAAGCTTTCTTT. It translates to CASSIFDRPNTEAFF.